The rows below give T cell receptor beta chains drawn from one sample of a study of T cells after posttransplantation cyclophosphamide. Profiled with immunoSEQ multiplex PCR; TCRdb holds only in-frame clones, not every one. Among about 12,000 clones listed, approximately 82% were seen once. Sequenced material: PBMCs, taken 350 to 400 days after allogeneic stem cell transplant with calcineurin inhibitor and methotrexate. These receptor sequences come from a male patient aged 25-45 years who received an allogeneic stem cell transplant from an unrelated donor, was CMV-positive, and had acute GVHD only. The graft donor may be the source of some T cells. Each CDR3 is given with its conserved first and last residue.

v_gene: TRBV5-4
j_gene: TRBJ1-2
CDR3aa: CASSDGSPGEGYTF

v_gene: TRBV7-6
j_gene: TRBJ1-2
CDR3aa: CASSTGQSGDGYTF

v_gene: TRBV4-3
j_gene: TRBJ2-3
CDR3aa: CASSRLDYTDTQYF

v_gene: TRBV6-6
j_gene: TRBJ2-1
CDR3aa: CASTQSGQGANEQFF

v_gene: TRBV7-9
j_gene: TRBJ2-4
CDR3aa: CASSLGAGVAKNIQYF

v_gene: TRBV5-1
j_gene: TRBJ2-1
CDR3aa: CASSLARGGAPNEQFF

v_gene: TRBV7-9
j_gene: TRBJ1-1
CDR3aa: CASSLDTGAVTEAFF

v_gene: TRBV7-9
j_gene: TRBJ1-5
CDR3aa: CASSPTTVNQPQHF

v_gene: TRBV2
j_gene: TRBJ2-7
CDR3aa: CASSEGGTAGYEQYF

v_gene: TRBV29-1
j_gene: TRBJ2-7
CDR3aa: CSVLIASTGEQYF

v_gene: TRBV10-3
j_gene: TRBJ1-6
CDR3aa: CAISNRESPLHF

v_gene: TRBV19
j_gene: TRBJ1-5
CDR3aa: CASSLTGINSNQPQHF

v_gene: TRBV7-9
j_gene: TRBJ2-3
CDR3aa: CASSLAAGARTDTQYF

v_gene: TRBV7-8
j_gene: TRBJ1-5
CDR3aa: CASRSDRGTSNQPQHF

v_gene: TRBV20-1
j_gene: TRBJ1-1
CDR3aa: CSARETGEAFF

v_gene: TRBV6-1
j_gene: TRBJ2-6
CDR3aa: CASIRTGANVLTF

v_gene: TRBV4-1
j_gene: .
CDR3aa: CASSPTGAGDYEQYF

v_gene: TRBV6-1
j_gene: TRBJ1-6
CDR3aa: CASSETGSQGTPLHF

v_gene: TRBV27
j_gene: TRBJ2-1
CDR3aa: CASSIGQNQHNEQFF

v_gene: TRBV11-2
j_gene: TRBJ2-7
CDR3aa: CASSSGTGGEQYF

v_gene: TRBV7-2
j_gene: TRBJ1-3
CDR3aa: CASSSRQGRNTIYF

v_gene: TRBV27
j_gene: TRBJ2-5
CDR3aa: CASMYGETQYF

v_gene: TRBV4-1
j_gene: TRBJ1-1
CDR3aa: CASSQGPSDSLNTEAFF

v_gene: TRBV7-9
j_gene: TRBJ1-3
CDR3aa: CASRLPGQGANTIYF

v_gene: TRBV6-1
j_gene: TRBJ1-1
CDR3aa: CASTTGDMGTEAFF

v_gene: TRBV7-2
j_gene: TRBJ2-7
CDR3aa: CASSLTSGPYEQYF

v_gene: TRBV6-5
j_gene: TRBJ1-6
CDR3aa: CASSPRSYNSPLHF

v_gene: TRBV5-1
j_gene: TRBJ1-4
CDR3aa: CASSPGTTTNEKLFF

v_gene: TRBV5-1
j_gene: TRBJ2-5
CDR3aa: CASREGETQYF

v_gene: TRBV2
j_gene: TRBJ2-6
CDR3aa: CASGGRGRGGANVLTF

v_gene: TRBV27
j_gene: TRBJ2-7
CDR3aa: CASRLAGYVYEQYF

v_gene: TRBV5-1
j_gene: TRBJ2-2
CDR3aa: CASSLGLAVDTGELFF

v_gene: TRBV25-1
j_gene: TRBJ1-5
CDR3aa: CASSESRSQPQHF

v_gene: TRBV2
j_gene: TRBJ1-2
CDR3aa: CASTRIQGANYGYTF

v_gene: TRBV7-2
j_gene: TRBJ1-2
CDR3aa: CASSSSGGIVVGEYGYTF

v_gene: TRBV7-8
j_gene: TRBJ1-6
CDR3aa: CASSPDSARANNSPLHF

v_gene: TRBV2
j_gene: TRBJ2-7
CDR3aa: CASSTDRGRSYEQYF

v_gene: TRBV5-4
j_gene: TRBJ1-2
CDR3aa: CASSLSGYGYTF

v_gene: TRBV6-1
j_gene: TRBJ2-2
CDR3aa: CASSEAGVAGELFF

v_gene: TRBV29-1
j_gene: TRBJ1-1
CDR3aa: CSVDPWEGGTEAFF

v_gene: TRBV6-1
j_gene: TRBJ2-2
CDR3aa: CASSEARSRNTGELFF

v_gene: TRBV5-6
j_gene: TRBJ1-5
CDR3aa: CASSLDRGLGDQPQHF

v_gene: TRBV29-1
j_gene: TRBJ1-1
CDR3aa: CSGKTVNTEAFF

v_gene: TRBV11-3
j_gene: TRBJ2-3
CDR3aa: CASSSGISRVTDTQYF

v_gene: TRBV5-4
j_gene: TRBJ2-1
CDR3aa: CASQEIGQGTNEQFF

v_gene: TRBV28
j_gene: TRBJ1-5
CDR3aa: CASSPPPEGAGPPYSNQPQHF

v_gene: TRBV6-5
j_gene: TRBJ2-1
CDR3aa: CASMGAGGQYNEQFF

v_gene: TRBV11-2
j_gene: TRBJ1-6
CDR3aa: CASSLNGGSSPLHF

v_gene: TRBV19
j_gene: TRBJ2-7
CDR3aa: CASSTLTHSYEQYF

v_gene: TRBV5-4
j_gene: TRBJ2-5
CDR3aa: CASSLVLAGTETQYF

v_gene: TRBV29-1
j_gene: TRBJ1-2
CDR3aa: CSVAPVGQGSGYTF

v_gene: TRBV7-3
j_gene: TRBJ1-2
CDR3aa: CASSPNPQGASNGYTF

v_gene: TRBV4-1
j_gene: TRBJ1-4
CDR3aa: CASSQEILLSGRATNEKLFF

v_gene: TRBV29-1
j_gene: TRBJ2-1
CDR3aa: CSVEDPSHNEQFF